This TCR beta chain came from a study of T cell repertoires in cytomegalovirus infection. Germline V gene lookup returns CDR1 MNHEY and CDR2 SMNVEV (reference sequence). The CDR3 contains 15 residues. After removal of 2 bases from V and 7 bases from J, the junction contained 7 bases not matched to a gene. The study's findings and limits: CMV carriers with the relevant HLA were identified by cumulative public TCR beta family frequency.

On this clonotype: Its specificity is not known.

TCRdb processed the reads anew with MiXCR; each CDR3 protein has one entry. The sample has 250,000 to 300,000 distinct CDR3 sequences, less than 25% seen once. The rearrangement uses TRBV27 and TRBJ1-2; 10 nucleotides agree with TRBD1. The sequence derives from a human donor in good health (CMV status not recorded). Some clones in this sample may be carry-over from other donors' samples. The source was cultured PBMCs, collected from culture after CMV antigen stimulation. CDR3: CASSLPDRGHFGYTF. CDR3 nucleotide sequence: TGTGCCAGCAGTTTACCCGACAGGGGGCATTTTGGCTACACCTTC.